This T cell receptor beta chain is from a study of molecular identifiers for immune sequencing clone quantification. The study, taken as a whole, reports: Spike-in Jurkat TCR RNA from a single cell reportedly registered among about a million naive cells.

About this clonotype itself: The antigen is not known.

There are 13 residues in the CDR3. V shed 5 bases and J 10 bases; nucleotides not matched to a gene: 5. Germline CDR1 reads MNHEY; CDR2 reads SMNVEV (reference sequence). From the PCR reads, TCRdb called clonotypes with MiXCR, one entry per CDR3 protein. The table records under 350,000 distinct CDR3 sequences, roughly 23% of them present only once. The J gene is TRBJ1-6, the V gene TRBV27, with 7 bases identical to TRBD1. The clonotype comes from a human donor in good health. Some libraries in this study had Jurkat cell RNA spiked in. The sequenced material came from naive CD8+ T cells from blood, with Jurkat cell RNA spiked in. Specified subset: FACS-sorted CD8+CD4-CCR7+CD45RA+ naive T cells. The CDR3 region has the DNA TGTGCCAGCAGTACAGGGGTAGGGTCACCCCTCCACTTT. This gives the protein CASSTGVGSPLHF.